The 27 T cell receptor beta chains below were found in one sample sequenced in a study of shared clonotypes between healthy human individuals (dated by TCRdb to the early 2020s). The library was prepared using the immunoSEQ multiplex PCR assay. TCRdb carries this immuneACCESS record with in-frame sequences only. Its versions omit some clonotypes, under half of them owing to an unresolved V gene in the studies checked, with the rest unexplained. The sample has about 1.1 million clones on record, roughly 80% of them singletons. The ten largest clonotypes hold roughly 0.82% of the sample. The sequencing input was memory CD4+ T cells from PBMCs. Explained via the paper, the cell subset or site label denotes: CD45RA-negative fraction. These receptors came from a man between 18 and 29 years old in good health. Some clones in this sample may be carry-over from other donors' samples.

The chain has TRBV10-3 and TRBJ2-7; D gene ambiguous. Trimming took 5 bases from V and 2 from J, leaving 4 bases between them. The germline V gene has CDR1 ENHRY and CDR2 SYGVKD. The length of the CDR3 is 11 residues. The CDR3 region has the DNA TGTGCCATCAGTAACGCCTACGAGCAGTACTTC. Residues: CAISNAYEQYF.

This clone was detected only once. V gene TRBV12-2 combines with J gene TRBJ2-5; the table names TRBD2, a call not compared with the DNA. TRBV12-2 is termed a pseudogene. CDR3 length: 16 amino acids. This chain's CDR3 is CASRQEGSGRRETQYF. CDR3 nucleotide sequence: TGTGCAAGTCGCCAAGAAGGGAGCGGGAGAAGAGAGACCCAGTACTTC.

The rearrangement joins TRBV11-2 to TRBJ1-2; D may be TRBD1 (6 bases). The CDR3 extends over 14 amino acids. The germline V gene encodes CDR1 SGHAT and CDR2 FQNNGV. V shed 3 bases and J shed 7 bases, with 15 bases lying between them. CDR3 residues: CASSLNRGATGYTF. CDR3 nucleotide sequence: TGTGCCAGCAGCTTGAATAGGGGGGCGACTGGCTACACCTTC. Drawing the rest from reference TRBV11-2 and TRBJ1-2, the complete variable domain is EAGVAQSPRYKIIEKRQSVAFWCNPISGHATLYWYQQILGQGPKLLIQFQNNGVVDDSQLPKDRFSAERLKGVDSTLKIQPAKLEDSAVYLCASSLNRGATGYTFGSGTRLTVV.

The sample holds many counts of this clone. The gene calls are TRBV19 and TRBJ1-2; D is undetermined. Germline lookup yields CDR1 LNHDA and CDR2 SQIVND (reference sequence). Trimming cost V 8 bases and J 0 bases, with 10 bases left between them. The CDR3 loop spans 13 amino acids. The CDR3 DNA reads as TGTGCCAGTTCATATAACCCTAACTATGGCTACACCTTC. Translation gives CASSYNPNYGYTF.

The rearrangement uses TRBV9 and TRBJ2-4; D unclear. Germline CDR1 and CDR2: SGDLS and YYNGEE. The CDR3 is 15 residues long. V lost 4 bases and J lost 6, with 17 bases in between. CDR3 protein: CASSPDRPKGNIQYF. As DNA, the CDR3 is TGTGCCAGCAGCCCAGATCGCCCGAAGGGAAACATTCAGTACTTC.

The rearrangement uses TRBV28 and TRBJ1-4, with D possibly being TRBD1 (5 bases). V was cut by 2 bases and J by 3 bases, with 7 bases left in between. Germline V lookup: CDR1 MDHEN, CDR2 SYDVKM. CDR3 size: 14 residues. The CDR3 region is CASSLRGSNEKLFF. In DNA, the CDR3 is TGTGCCAGCAGTTTACGGGGCTCTAATGAAAAACTGTTTTTT.

Notes on this clone: Other nucleotide sequences from this sample produce the same CDR3. The chain recombines TRBV7-6 with TRBJ2-1; unclear D gene. Germline-derived CDR1 and CDR2 are SGHVS and FNYEAQ. Trimming took 5 bases from V and 5 from J, leaving 4 bases between them. This CDR3 contains 11 residues. The CDR3 loop reads CASSLNNEQFF. CDR3 nucleotides: TGTGCCAGCAGCCTGAACAATGAGCAGTTCTTC.

The count of this clone is one. V and J are TRBV5-6 and TRBJ1-2; no firm D call. V lost 0 bases and J 8 bases, leaving 17 bases between the germline ends. The CDR3 totals 15 residues. Germline CDR1 and CDR2: SGHDT and YYEEEE. The CDR3 reads CASSLAAEDLRGYTF. The CDR3 bases are TGTGCCAGCAGCTTGGCTGCGGAGGACCTCAGGGGCTACACCTTC.

The chain is built from TRBV5-8 and TRBJ2-3, with TRBD2 matching 9 bases. Germline V gene lookup returns CDR1 SGHTS and CDR2 YDEGEE. V lost 3 bases, J lost 0 bases, and 11 bases stayed unmatched. CDR3 length equals 18 residues. CDR3 in amino acids: CASSSKTTSGSSTDTQYF. In DNA, the CDR3 is TGTGCCAGCAGCTCTAAGACGACTAGCGGCTCTAGCACAGATACGCAGTATTTT. Using reference TRBV5-8 and TRBJ2-3 for the parts outside the CDR3, the full variable domain is EAGVTQSPTHLIKTRGQQATLRCSPISGHTSVYWYQQALGLGLQFLLWYDEGEERNRGNFPPRFSGRQFPNYSSELNVNALELEDSALYLCASSSKTTSGSSTDTQYFGPGTRLTVL.

The chain couples TRBV11-2 to TRBJ1-1; tentatively, D is TRBD1 (6 bases). The CDR3 extends over 13 amino acids. Trimming shortened V by 3 bases and J by 5 bases, and 10 bases separated the two germline ends. Germline V CDR1 and CDR2: SGHAT, FQNNGV. CDR3 sequence reads: CASSFSGVTEAFF. CDR3 sequence (DNA): TGTGCCAGCAGCTTTTCAGGGGTGACTGAAGCTTTCTTT.

This chain connects TRBV27 to TRBJ2-6; D is unresolved. The CDR3 is 15 residues long. V was clipped by 7 bases and J by 0 bases, with 10 bases between them. The germline gives CDR1 MNHEY, CDR2 SMNVEV (reference sequence). CDR3 in amino acids: CASKRLDSGANVLTF. As DNA, the CDR3 is TGTGCCAGCAAGCGACTGGACTCTGGGGCCAACGTCCTGACTTTC.

V and J are TRBV6-5 and TRBJ2-4; 8 bases align to TRBD1. Unmatched junction bases numbered 11, after V lost 6 bases and J lost 13 bases. Germline CDR1 reads MNHEY; CDR2 reads SVGAGI. The CDR3 loop spans 13 amino acids. For the CDR3, the DNA is TGTGCCAGCAGACTCCGAGGACAGGGTCGCCAGTACTTC. This gives the protein CASRLRGQGRQYF.

The CDR3 DNA reads TGTGCCAGCGACGGGGGCATAGGGCAGGGCACTGAAGCTTTCTTT. Translation: CASDGGIGQGTEAFF. The genes are TRBV6-1 and TRBJ1-1; D is possibly TRBD1 (6 bases). The CDR3 length is 15 residues. The germline gives CDR1 MNHNS, CDR2 SASEGT. V lost 8 bases to trimming and J lost 4 bases, with 20 bases between them.

In this sample, this clone turned up a few times. This chain links TRBV5-4 with TRBJ1-4; 7 bases are a match to TRBD1. J gave up 8 bases and V 4 bases, and 14 bases lay outside the gene matches. Per germline, CDR1 SGHNT and CDR2 YYREEE (reference sequence). This CDR3 spans 16 amino acids. The CDR3 loop reads CASSRRTGGSGEKLFF. The CDR3 DNA reads TGTGCCAGCAGCCGCAGGACAGGAGGGTCTGGGGAAAAACTGTTTTTT.

The chain recombines TRBV7-9 with TRBJ2-2; 12 bases agree with TRBD2. The CDR3 spans 16 residues. The germline CDR1 and CDR2 sequences are SEHNR and FQNEAQ (reference sequence). Trimming took 4 bases from V and 3 from J; bases not matched to a gene: 3. Here the CDR3 DNA reads TGTGCCAGCAGCTCACGACTAGCGGGAGACACCGGGGAGCTGTTTTTT. This gives the protein CASSSRLAGDTGELFF.

The chain joins TRBV5-1 to TRBJ2-7; 10 positions agree with TRBD2. From germline, CDR1 is SGHRS and CDR2 YFSETQ. Trimming cost V 4 bases and J 2 bases; bases outside gene matches: 6. The CDR3 is made up of 15 amino acids. The CDR3 region has the DNA TGCGCCAGCAGCGGTGCCGGGACTAGCGCCTACGAGCAGTACTTC. Amino acid sequence: CASSGAGTSAYEQYF.

The chain couples TRBV6-1 to TRBJ2-2; D remains unclear. This CDR3 is 15 amino acids long. CDR1 is MNHNS and CDR2 is SASEGT in the germline V gene. With 7 bases removed from V and 1 base from J, the gap between germline ends came to 13 bases. The CDR3 is CASIERSLNTGELFF. The CDR3 DNA is TGTGCCAGCATTGAGCGATCCTTGAACACCGGGGAGCTGTTTTTT.

The V gene is TRBV2, the J gene TRBJ2-2, with 11 nucleotides matching TRBD1. The CDR3 is made up of 16 amino acids. Trimming took 4 bases from V and 6 from J; bases not matched to a gene: 7. Germline lookup yields CDR1 SNHLY and CDR2 FYNNEI. CDR3 region: CASSVLPGQGAGELFF. The CDR3 DNA reads as TGTGCCAGCAGTGTTTTACCGGGACAGGGGGCCGGGGAGCTGTTTTTT.

V gene TRBV2 combines with J gene TRBJ1-1, with D uncertain. Trimming pared 6 bases from V and 1 base from J, leaving 9 bases between. This CDR3 spans 13 amino acids. Germline CDR1 reads SNHLY; CDR2 reads FYNNEI. The CDR3 loop reads CASRKEANTEAFF. The CDR3 region has the DNA TGTGCCAGCAGGAAGGAAGCGAACACTGAAGCTTTCTTT.

In its sample, this clone was seen a few times. The chain has TRBV30 and TRBJ1-5; TRBD1 agrees at 11 bases. V shed 0 bases, J shed 6 bases, and the junction held 7 bases outside the gene matches. This CDR3 is 16 amino acids long. Per germline, CDR1 GTSNPN and CDR2 SVGIG (reference sequence). The chain's CDR3 is CAWSVKDRGLSQPQHF. The CDR3 coding sequence is TGTGCCTGGAGTGTAAAGGACAGGGGGCTAAGTCAGCCCCAGCATTTT.

J is TRBJ1-2 and V is TRBV27, with TRBD1 matching 8 bases. Germline V gene sequence: CDR1 MNHEY, CDR2 SMNVEV (reference sequence). This CDR3 region has 15 residues. J gave up 6 bases and V 5 bases, and 11 bases lay outside the gene matches. The CDR3 DNA follows: TGTGCCAGCAGTCCCCGGGACAGGCGGGCCCATGGCTACACCTTC. Translating gives CASSPRDRRAHGYTF.

The chain is built from TRBV2 and TRBJ1-4; maybe TRBD1 (5 bases). The germline gives CDR1 SNHLY, CDR2 FYNNEI. Trimming removed 6 bases at V and 6 bases at J, with 17 bases between. This CDR3 has 15 amino acids. The CDR3 sequence is CASRSRVRGDEKLFF. The CDR3 nucleotides read TGTGCCAGCAGGTCCCGGGTCAGAGGGGATGAAAAACTGTTTTTT. The full variable domain, rest sourced from reference TRBV2 and TRBJ1-4, is EPEVTQTPSHQVTQMGQEVILRCVPISNHLYFYWYRQILGQKVEFLVSFYNNEISEKSEIFDDQFSVERPDGSNFTLKIRSTKLEDSAMYFCASRSRVRGDEKLFFGSGTQLSVL.

The V and J genes are TRBV7-8 and TRBJ2-1, with D possibly being TRBD2 (5 bases). V was trimmed by 2 bases and J by 7 bases, leaving 15 bases between them. The CDR3 has 15 residues. Germline-derived CDR1 and CDR2 are SGHVS and FQNEAQ. Written as DNA, the CDR3 is TGTGCCAGCAGCTTACTGGCTAGCCGGCGGAATGAGCAGTTCTTC. It encodes CASSLLASRRNEQFF.

To note about this clone: Compared with germline, one end of the junction differs, possibly owing to a read error. Other DNA sequences from this sample encode an identical CDR3 as well. DNA of the CDR3: TGTGCCAGCAGGACTTTTAGCGGGAACAAAAACATCCAGTACTTC. Its protein is CASRTFSGNKNIQYF. J is TRBJ2-4 and V is TRBV28; 8 bases agree with TRBD2. This CDR3 has 15 amino acids. CDR1 and CDR2 from the germline V gene are MDHEN and SYDVKM. The full variable domain, in which reference TRBV28 and TRBJ2-4 provide the parts outside the CDR3, is DVKVTQSSRYLVKRTGEKVFLECVQDMDHENMFWYRQDPGLGLRLIYFSYDVKMKEKGDIPEGYSVSREKKERFSLILESASTNQTSMYLCASRTFSGNKNIQYFGAGTRLSVL.

The genes are TRBV4-1 and TRBJ2-5; D is possibly TRBD2 (6 bases). The V end was cut by 0 bases, the J end by 5 bases, with 13 bases between. The germline V gene encodes CDR1 MGHRA and CDR2 YSYEKL. CDR3 length equals 15 residues. This CDR3 is CASSQDWRGRETQYF. The CDR3 region has the DNA TGCGCCAGCAGCCAAGATTGGCGGGGCCGGGAGACCCAGTACTTC.

The chain employs TRBV6-5 and TRBJ2-2; maybe TRBD2 (6 bases). This CDR3 region has 14 residues. The germline CDR1 and CDR2 sequences are MNHEY and SVGAGI. The V gene lost 4 bases and the J gene lost 6 bases, with 12 bases spanning the gap. The CDR3 here is CASSSAWGAGELFF. Here the CDR3 DNA reads TGTGCCAGCAGTTCCGCGTGGGGGGCCGGGGAGCTGTTTTTT.

J is TRBJ2-2 and V is TRBV15; TRBD1 matches at 7 bases. The CDR3 consists of 14 residues. Germline lookup yields CDR1 LNHNV and CDR2 YYDKDF (reference sequence). J gave up 9 bases and V 4 bases, and 8 bases lay outside the gene matches. The CDR3 DNA reads TGTGCCACCAGCACTGGGGGACAGTACCGGGAGCTGTTTTTT. This translates into CATSTGGQYRELFF.